The 16 T cell receptor beta chains listed next were all sequenced from one sample in a study of blood T cell repertoires in COVID-19. TCRdb's copy holds only in-frame clones and misses some; the assay was immunoSEQ multiplex PCR. The sample contains about 170,000 clones, roughly 82% of which appear only once. The sample was peripheral blood. These receptor sequences come from a woman in her 70s with acute or convalescent COVID-19.

The V and J genes are TRBV20-1 and TRBJ2-7, with no clear D. Between the trimmed V and J ends, which lost 4 bases and 4 bases, there was a span of 8 bases. Germline V gene lookup returns CDR1 DFQATT and CDR2 SNEGSKA (reference sequence). CDR3 length: 11 residues. The DNA for the CDR3 is TGCAGTGCTAAACTCAAATACGAGCAGTACTTC. Its translation is CSAKLKYEQYF.

The rearrangement links TRBV6-2 or TRBV6-3 to TRBJ2-1; D possibly corresponds to TRBD2 (6 bases). The V and J ends lost 2 bases and 5 bases respectively, with 19 bases between them. CDR1 and CDR2 from the germline V gene are MNHEY and SVGEGT. This CDR3 is built from 17 residues. The CDR3 DNA reads as TGTGCCAGCAGTTACAACGCGGGGAGCCATGTAGACAATGAGCAGTTCTTC. Translating gives CASSYNAGSHVDNEQFF.

This clone was picked up one time. The CDR3 DNA follows: TGTGCCAGCAGTTATGGGCAGACAGGGGCTAACATTCAGTACTTC. Translated: CASSYGQTGANIQYF. The chain recombines TRBV6-2 or TRBV6-3 with TRBJ2-4, with 8 bases lining up with TRBD1. The CDR3 is 15 amino acids. The ends lost 3 bases at V and 7 bases at J; junction bases unmatched: 8. Germline V gives CDR1 MNHEY, CDR2 SVGEGT.

On this clone itself: In the same sample, other DNA sequences code for this CDR3. The chain uses TRBV28 and TRBJ1-2, with 7 bases that match TRBD1. The length of the CDR3 is 12 residues. After removal of 5 bases from V and 3 bases from J, the junction contained 0 bases not matched to a gene. Germline V gene lookup returns CDR1 MDHEN and CDR2 SYDVKM. The CDR3 DNA reads as TGTGCCAGCAGTCAGGGGGACTATGGCTACACCTTC. Its protein is CASSQGDYGYTF.

This sequence joins TRBV2 and TRBJ2-2; D is unresolved. The V gene lost 4 bases and the J gene lost 3 bases, with 12 bases spanning the gap. The CDR3 is made up of 15 amino acids. Germline V gives CDR1 SNHLY, CDR2 FYNNEI. The CDR3 sequence is CASSVRVGDTGELFF. CDR3 nucleotides: TGTGCCAGCAGTGTTCGAGTCGGAGACACCGGGGAGCTGTTTTTT.

J is TRBJ2-3 and V is TRBV24-1; the D gene is possibly TRBD2 (6 bases). Trimming pared 6 bases from V and 2 bases from J, leaving 17 bases between. This CDR3 is 16 amino acids long. The V gene's germline CDR1 is KGHDR and CDR2 SFDVKD. CDR3 DNA: TGTGCCACCAGTCGAGGAGGGGCCCCTTACACAGATACGCAGTATTTT. Translated, it gives CATSRGGAPYTDTQYF.

The chain couples TRBV30 to TRBJ2-3, with 9 positions matching TRBD1. The CDR3 contains 15 residues. Trimming at V came to 2 bases and at J to 0 bases, leaving 3 bases not matched to a gene. Germline lookup yields CDR1 GTSNPN and CDR2 SVGIG (reference sequence). CDR3 bases: TGTGCCTGGAGTACAGGGGGCAAGAGCACAGATACGCAGTATTTT. It codes for CAWSTGGKSTDTQYF.

In this sample, this clone turned up a few times. The J gene is TRBJ1-5, the V gene TRBV6-4, with D perhaps TRBD1 (5 bases). Germline V lookup: CDR1 MRHNA, CDR2 SNTAGT. Trimming shortened V by 2 bases and J by 0 bases, and 14 bases separated the two germline ends. The CDR3 loop spans 17 amino acids. The CDR3 sequence is CASSDPLTDPSNQPQHF. The CDR3 coding sequence is TGTGCCAGCAGTGACCCGCTGACAGACCCTAGCAATCAGCCCCAGCATTTT.

This clone was observed a handful of times. CDR3 coding DNA: TGCGCCAGCAGCCAAGATGGTGGAGGGGGCACTCAGCCCCAGCATTTT. Its translation is CASSQDGGGGTQPQHF. The gene calls are TRBV4-1 and TRBJ1-5, with 7 positions matching TRBD1. The CDR3 is 16 amino acids. CDR1 is MGHRA, CDR2 YSYEKL, per germline. V dropped 0 bases and J dropped 6; count of bases not matched to a gene: 8.

The chain carries TRBV6-2 or TRBV6-3 and TRBJ2-5; 10 bases fit TRBD2. The CDR3 totals 15 residues. The trim removed 7 bases at V and 5 bases at J, leaving 10 bases unmatched. Germline assignment: CDR1 MNHEY and CDR2 SVGEGT. The CDR3 region is CASTPGLALGETQYF. The CDR3 DNA is TGTGCCAGCACCCCGGGACTAGCGTTAGGGGAGACCCAGTACTTC.

The chain has TRBV15 and TRBJ2-7; the match to TRBD1 covers 8 bases. Germline loops: CDR1 LNHNV, CDR2 YYDKDF (reference sequence). The CDR3 length is 15 residues. V trimming: 3 bases; J trimming: 4 bases; junction bases outside the gene matches: 8. Written as DNA, the CDR3 is TGTGCCACCAGCAGTGGGGACAGGCGCCCGTACGAGCAGTACTTC. This sequence encodes CATSSGDRRPYEQYF. Variable domain in full (rest from reference TRBV15 and TRBJ2-7): DAMVIQNPRYQVTQFGKPVTLSCSQTLNHNVMYWYQQKSSQAPKLLFHYYDKDFNNEADTPDNFQSRRPNTSFCFLDIRSPGLGDTAMYLCATSSGDRRPYEQYFGPGTRLTVT.

This rearrangement joins TRBV25-1 to TRBJ2-1, with a possible D match to TRBD1 (5 bases). CDR1 and CDR2 from the germline V gene are MGHDK and SYGVNS. The CDR3 totals 15 residues. V was pared by 5 bases and J by 0 bases, with 11 bases between. The CDR3 is CASSHRTTSYNEQFF. CDR3 DNA: TGTGCCAGCAGTCACAGGACGACCTCCTACAATGAGCAGTTCTTC.

This chain uses TRBV7-2 with TRBJ1-3; tentative D call: TRBD1 (5 bases). With 3 bases removed from V and 8 bases from J, the gap between germline ends came to 17 bases. Germline assignment: CDR1 SGHTA and CDR2 FQGNSA. This CDR3 spans 15 amino acids. The DNA of the CDR3 is TGTGCCAGCAGCTTGGCAGGGAAGTTCGGGCACACCATATATTTT. Protein: CASSLAGKFGHTIYF.

The chain has TRBV5-1 and TRBJ1-1; 12 positions agree with TRBD1. This CDR3 is built from 14 residues. V shed 4 bases, J shed 7 bases, and the junction held 5 bases outside the gene matches. Germline V CDR1 and CDR2: SGHRS, YFSETQ. CDR3 loop: CASSIGTGGGEAFF. CDR3 bases: TGCGCCAGCAGCATCGGGACAGGGGGCGGTGAAGCTTTCTTT.

The gene calls are TRBV7-2 and TRBJ2-5, with 8 bases matching TRBD2. This CDR3 comprises 14 residues. In germline, CDR1 is SGHTA, CDR2 FQGNSA. Germline trimming cut 5 bases from V and 5 bases from J; bases unmatched to any gene: 7. The CDR3 region is CASSVRTSRETQYF. CDR3 sequence (DNA): TGTGCCAGCAGCGTTCGGACTAGCCGGGAGACCCAGTACTTC.

This chain joins TRBV4-2 and TRBJ2-1, with 7 bases matching TRBD2. Germline CDR1 LGHNA, CDR2 YNFKEQ. J was trimmed by 4 bases and V by 0 bases; bases with no gene match: 3. The CDR3 has 15 residues. The CDR3 bases are TGTGCCAGCAGCCAAGACGGGGGGAGTTACAATGAGCAGTTCTTC. Protein sequence: CASSQDGGSYNEQFF.